The 5 T cell receptor beta chains below were found in one sample sequenced in a study of cytomegalovirus exposure and HLA in healthy donors. Profiled with immunoSEQ multiplex PCR; TCRdb holds only in-frame clones, not every one. The data show around 240,000 clones, around 87% seen once. Sequencing input: PBMCs. The receptors here all came from a woman aged 18-30 years in good health and CMV-seronegative.

CDR3 residues: CASSVGGDLSYEQYF. The CDR3, as DNA: TGTGCCAGCAGCGTAGGGGGGGACCTCTCCTACGAGCAGTACTTC. The chain recombines TRBV9 with TRBJ2-7; D perhaps matches TRBD2 (6 bases). The CDR3 has 15 amino acids. The germline V and J ends were trimmed by 0 bases and 0 bases, with 10 bases remaining between them. Germline CDR1 SGDLS, CDR2 YYNGEE.

The V call is TRBV18, the J call TRBJ2-1; D gene ambiguous. V shed 3 bases and J shed 0 bases, with 15 bases lying between them. The CDR3 covers 17 residues. Germline CDR1 KGHSH, CDR2 LQKENI. The CDR3 DNA is TGTGCCAGCTCACCCGTAAGACTGCCCATCTCCTACAATGAGCAGTTCTTC. This translates into CASSPVRLPISYNEQFF.

The chain combines TRBV20-1 with TRBJ2-1; D possibly corresponds to TRBD1 (5 bases). V was pared by 6 bases and J by 12 bases, with 15 bases between. CDR3 length: 11 amino acids. The germline CDR1 and CDR2 sequences are DFQATT and SNEGSKA (reference sequence). CDR3 DNA sequence: TGCAGTGCCAACAGGCCCCAAGGGCAGTTCTTC. It specifies CSANRPQGQFF.

This clone was observed a single time. This chain links TRBV6-6 with TRBJ1-1; 9 bases line up with TRBD1. V dropped 6 bases and J dropped 4; count of bases not matched to a gene: 6. Germline-derived CDR1 and CDR2 are MNHNY and SVGAGI (reference sequence). This CDR3 comprises 14 residues. CDR3 bases: TGTGCCAGCAGCGAACAGGGGGCCGGCACTGAAGCTTTCTTT. It yields the protein CASSEQGAGTEAFF.

The chain links TRBV4-2 to TRBJ2-6; 8 nucleotides match TRBD1. The CDR3 runs 19 residues. With 3 bases clipped from V and 3 bases from J, the junction kept 13 bases outside the gene matches. Per germline, CDR1 LGHNA and CDR2 YNFKEQ. CDR3 coding DNA: TGTGCCAGCAGCCAGCCCAGGGGGCGCGGTGGCTTTGGGGCCAACGTCCTGACTTTC. Translated: CASSQPRGRGGFGANVLTF.